These T cell receptor beta chains were read from a single sample in a study of lymphopenia after photon versus proton radiotherapy. This table comes from immunoSEQ multiplex PCR, and its TCRdb copy is limited to in-frame clones, with some not included. The sample shows roughly 40,000 clones, roughly 84% of them seen only once. The input for sequencing was peripheral blood, taken from a patient treated with proton-based radiotherapy. Receptor source: a woman aged 70-85 years with pancreatic cancer. Some clones in this sample may be carry-over from other donors' samples. Both conserved end residues are part of each CDR3. A D gene is named only where the DNA matches it firmly. Size tells how often a clone was seen (once, few, many) or the class of an expanded clone, and some rows leave it out.

CDR3 length	V gene	clone size	D gene	J gene	CDR3 DNA	CDR3 protein
15	TRBV5-6	NA	TRBD2	TRBJ2-7	TGTGCCAGCAGCTTCCCCGGACTAGCGGGCTACGAGCAGTACTTC	CASSFPGLAGYEQYF
15	TRBV28	NA	NA	TRBJ1-5	TGTGCCAGCAGCAAAACCGAAGGCCTAAAGCAGCCCCAGCATTTT	CASSKTEGLKQPQHF
16	TRBV4-1	few	NA	TRBJ2-5	TGCGCCAGCAGCCAAGCTGGCCCGTACACAAAAGAGACCCAGTACTTC	CASSQAGPYTKETQYF
14	TRBV7-2	NA	TRBD1	TRBJ2-7	TGTGCCAGCAGCACCGGGACAGGGGGCTACGAGCAGTACTTC	CASSTGTGGYEQYF
13	TRBV11-2	NA	TRBD1	TRBJ2-1	TGTGCCAGCAGCTTAGGGAGGGACAGGGAATGGTTCTTC	CASSLGRDREWFF
16	TRBV28	NA	TRBD2	TRBJ2-3	TGTGCCAGCAGTTCTATGACTAGCGGTGGCACAGATACGCAGTATTTT	CASSSMTSGGTDTQYF
13	TRBV5-1	NA	NA	TRBJ2-3	TGCGCCAGCAGCCCAGGGGGCACAGATACGCAGTATTTT	CASSPGGTDTQYF
17	TRBV10-3	NA	NA	TRBJ1-4	TGTGCCATCAGTGCCCTCGGGGGGGGTGCAACTAATGAAAAACTGTTTTTT	CAISALGGGATNEKLFF
13	TRBV29-1	NA	TRBD1	TRBJ1-2	TGCAGCGTTGGGGGACAGGGGGATTATGGCTACACCTTC	CSVGGQGDYGYTF
15	TRBV21-1	NA	NA	TRBJ2-1	TGTGCCAGCAGCCCGCGGACTAGCGGGAATACTGAGCAGTTCTTC	CASSPRTSGNTEQFF
15	TRBV4-1	NA	NA	TRBJ2-5	TGCGCCAGCAGCCAAGCCCACAGGGAGGAAGAGGGCCAGTACTTC	CASSQAHREEEGQYF
14	TRBV7-3	once	TRBD2	TRBJ2-7	TGTGCCAGCAGCTTAAATAGCGGGGATAATAAGCAGTACTTC	CASSLNSGDNKQYF
13	TRBV7-9	NA	NA	TRBJ1-1	TGTGCCAGCAGCTTAGGGGGGGACACTGAAGCTTTCTTT	CASSLGGDTEAFF
13	TRBV19	once	TRBD1	TRBJ1-1	TGTGCCAGTAGTACCCAGGGGGTAGGCGAAGCTTTCTTT	CASSTQGVGEAFF
17	TRBV7-2	NA	TRBD1	TRBJ2-3	TGTGCCAGCAGCTACCGCAAGGGACAGGTGAACACAGATACGCAGTATTTT	CASSYRKGQVNTDTQYF
12	TRBV27	few	NA	TRBJ2-3	TGTGCCAGCAGTTTCGCTTCAGATACGCAGTATTTT	CASSFASDTQYF
12	TRBV10-1	NA	TRBD1	TRBJ1-2	TGCGCCACCACGACAGGGCCCTATGGCTACACCTTC	CATTTGPYGYTF
13	TRBV2	NA	NA	TRBJ1-2	TGTGCCAGCAGTGTTAAGAGGAACTATGGCTACACCTTC	CASSVKRNYGYTF
17	TRBV11-2	NA	TRBD2	TRBJ2-2	TGTGCCAGCAGCCCAGAGCGCGGGAGGGCCAATTGGGGGGAGCTGTTTTTT	CASSPERGRANWGELFF
14	TRBV18	NA	NA	TRBJ1-5	TGTGCCAGCTCGGAGGGCAGTATAGCTGGGGCCCAGCATTTT	CASSEGSIAGAQHF
17	TRBV4-3	NA	NA	TRBJ1-2	TGCGCCAGCAGCCAAGATCCCAGACCGCTACCTAACTATGGCTACACCTTC	CASSQDPRPLPNYGYTF
11	TRBV10-3	few	NA	TRBJ2-5	TGTGCCATCAGGGGGGAAGAGACCCAGTACTTC	CAIRGEETQYF
15	TRBV11-2	NA	TRBD2	TRBJ2-3	TGTGCCAGCAGCCCGCTAGCGGGAGGGGCAGATACGCAGTATTTT	CASSPLAGGADTQYF
14	TRBV5-1	NA	TRBD1	TRBJ2-7	TGCGCCAGCAGCTTGGTGGACAGGGGGGACGAGCAGTACTTC	CASSLVDRGDEQYF
11	TRBV20-1	NA	NA	TRBJ1-2	TGCAGTGCTAGAGATGAGGGGGGCTACACCTTC	CSARDEGGYTF
14	TRBV7-2	NA	NA	TRBJ2-5	TGTGCCAGCAGCTTAACCAGCGGGCGGGAGACCCAGTACTTC	CASSLTSGRETQYF
13	TRBV7-6	NA	TRBD1	TRBJ2-1	TGTGCCAGCAGCGTACAGGGGGACAATGAGCAGTTCTTC	CASSVQGDNEQFF
14	TRBV29-1	NA	TRBD1	TRBJ1-2	TGCAGCGTTGAACATCGACAGGGGGCGCCTGGCTACACCTTC	CSVEHRQGAPGYTF